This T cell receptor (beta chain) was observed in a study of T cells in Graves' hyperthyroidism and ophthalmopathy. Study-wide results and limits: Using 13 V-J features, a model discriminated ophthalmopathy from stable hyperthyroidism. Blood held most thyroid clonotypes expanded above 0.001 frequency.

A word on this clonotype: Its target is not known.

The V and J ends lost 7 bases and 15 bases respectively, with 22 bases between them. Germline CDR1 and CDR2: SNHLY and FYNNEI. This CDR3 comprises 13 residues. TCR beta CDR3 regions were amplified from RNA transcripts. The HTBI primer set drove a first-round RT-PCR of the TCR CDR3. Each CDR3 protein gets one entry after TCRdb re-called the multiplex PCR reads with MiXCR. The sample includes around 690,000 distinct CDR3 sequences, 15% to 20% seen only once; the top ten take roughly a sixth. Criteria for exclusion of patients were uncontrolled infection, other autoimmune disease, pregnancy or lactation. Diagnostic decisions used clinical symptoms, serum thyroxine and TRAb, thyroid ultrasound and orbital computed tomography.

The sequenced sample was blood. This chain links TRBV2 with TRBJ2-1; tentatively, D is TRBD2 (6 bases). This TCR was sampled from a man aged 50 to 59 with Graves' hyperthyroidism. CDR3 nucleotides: TGTGCCAGCACCCTTGGGACTTTCGCCGGGGGGTTCTTC. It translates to CASTLGTFAGGFF.